This T cell receptor (beta chain) was documented in a study of blood T cell repertoires in COVID-19. Losses at the gene ends were 0 bases for V and 6 bases for J; bases not matched to a gene: 11. This CDR3 has 17 amino acids. Germline values: CDR1 ENHRY, CDR2 SYGVKD. Profiling relied on immunoSEQ multiplex PCR, and the TCRdb table lists in-frame clones only, not all of them. The sample lists under 350,000 clones; about 92% were seen once. V usage is TRBV10-3 and J usage is TRBJ1-5; 7 bases fit TRBD1. This receptor was taken from a man in his fifties or sixties who had recovered from COVID-19. What was sequenced was PBMCs or T cells enriched from blood (not recorded which). CDR3 DNA: TGTGCCATCAGTGAGTCACAAGGGGGCATACCGGGTCAGCCCCAGCATTTT. Translation: CAISESQGGIPGQPQHF.